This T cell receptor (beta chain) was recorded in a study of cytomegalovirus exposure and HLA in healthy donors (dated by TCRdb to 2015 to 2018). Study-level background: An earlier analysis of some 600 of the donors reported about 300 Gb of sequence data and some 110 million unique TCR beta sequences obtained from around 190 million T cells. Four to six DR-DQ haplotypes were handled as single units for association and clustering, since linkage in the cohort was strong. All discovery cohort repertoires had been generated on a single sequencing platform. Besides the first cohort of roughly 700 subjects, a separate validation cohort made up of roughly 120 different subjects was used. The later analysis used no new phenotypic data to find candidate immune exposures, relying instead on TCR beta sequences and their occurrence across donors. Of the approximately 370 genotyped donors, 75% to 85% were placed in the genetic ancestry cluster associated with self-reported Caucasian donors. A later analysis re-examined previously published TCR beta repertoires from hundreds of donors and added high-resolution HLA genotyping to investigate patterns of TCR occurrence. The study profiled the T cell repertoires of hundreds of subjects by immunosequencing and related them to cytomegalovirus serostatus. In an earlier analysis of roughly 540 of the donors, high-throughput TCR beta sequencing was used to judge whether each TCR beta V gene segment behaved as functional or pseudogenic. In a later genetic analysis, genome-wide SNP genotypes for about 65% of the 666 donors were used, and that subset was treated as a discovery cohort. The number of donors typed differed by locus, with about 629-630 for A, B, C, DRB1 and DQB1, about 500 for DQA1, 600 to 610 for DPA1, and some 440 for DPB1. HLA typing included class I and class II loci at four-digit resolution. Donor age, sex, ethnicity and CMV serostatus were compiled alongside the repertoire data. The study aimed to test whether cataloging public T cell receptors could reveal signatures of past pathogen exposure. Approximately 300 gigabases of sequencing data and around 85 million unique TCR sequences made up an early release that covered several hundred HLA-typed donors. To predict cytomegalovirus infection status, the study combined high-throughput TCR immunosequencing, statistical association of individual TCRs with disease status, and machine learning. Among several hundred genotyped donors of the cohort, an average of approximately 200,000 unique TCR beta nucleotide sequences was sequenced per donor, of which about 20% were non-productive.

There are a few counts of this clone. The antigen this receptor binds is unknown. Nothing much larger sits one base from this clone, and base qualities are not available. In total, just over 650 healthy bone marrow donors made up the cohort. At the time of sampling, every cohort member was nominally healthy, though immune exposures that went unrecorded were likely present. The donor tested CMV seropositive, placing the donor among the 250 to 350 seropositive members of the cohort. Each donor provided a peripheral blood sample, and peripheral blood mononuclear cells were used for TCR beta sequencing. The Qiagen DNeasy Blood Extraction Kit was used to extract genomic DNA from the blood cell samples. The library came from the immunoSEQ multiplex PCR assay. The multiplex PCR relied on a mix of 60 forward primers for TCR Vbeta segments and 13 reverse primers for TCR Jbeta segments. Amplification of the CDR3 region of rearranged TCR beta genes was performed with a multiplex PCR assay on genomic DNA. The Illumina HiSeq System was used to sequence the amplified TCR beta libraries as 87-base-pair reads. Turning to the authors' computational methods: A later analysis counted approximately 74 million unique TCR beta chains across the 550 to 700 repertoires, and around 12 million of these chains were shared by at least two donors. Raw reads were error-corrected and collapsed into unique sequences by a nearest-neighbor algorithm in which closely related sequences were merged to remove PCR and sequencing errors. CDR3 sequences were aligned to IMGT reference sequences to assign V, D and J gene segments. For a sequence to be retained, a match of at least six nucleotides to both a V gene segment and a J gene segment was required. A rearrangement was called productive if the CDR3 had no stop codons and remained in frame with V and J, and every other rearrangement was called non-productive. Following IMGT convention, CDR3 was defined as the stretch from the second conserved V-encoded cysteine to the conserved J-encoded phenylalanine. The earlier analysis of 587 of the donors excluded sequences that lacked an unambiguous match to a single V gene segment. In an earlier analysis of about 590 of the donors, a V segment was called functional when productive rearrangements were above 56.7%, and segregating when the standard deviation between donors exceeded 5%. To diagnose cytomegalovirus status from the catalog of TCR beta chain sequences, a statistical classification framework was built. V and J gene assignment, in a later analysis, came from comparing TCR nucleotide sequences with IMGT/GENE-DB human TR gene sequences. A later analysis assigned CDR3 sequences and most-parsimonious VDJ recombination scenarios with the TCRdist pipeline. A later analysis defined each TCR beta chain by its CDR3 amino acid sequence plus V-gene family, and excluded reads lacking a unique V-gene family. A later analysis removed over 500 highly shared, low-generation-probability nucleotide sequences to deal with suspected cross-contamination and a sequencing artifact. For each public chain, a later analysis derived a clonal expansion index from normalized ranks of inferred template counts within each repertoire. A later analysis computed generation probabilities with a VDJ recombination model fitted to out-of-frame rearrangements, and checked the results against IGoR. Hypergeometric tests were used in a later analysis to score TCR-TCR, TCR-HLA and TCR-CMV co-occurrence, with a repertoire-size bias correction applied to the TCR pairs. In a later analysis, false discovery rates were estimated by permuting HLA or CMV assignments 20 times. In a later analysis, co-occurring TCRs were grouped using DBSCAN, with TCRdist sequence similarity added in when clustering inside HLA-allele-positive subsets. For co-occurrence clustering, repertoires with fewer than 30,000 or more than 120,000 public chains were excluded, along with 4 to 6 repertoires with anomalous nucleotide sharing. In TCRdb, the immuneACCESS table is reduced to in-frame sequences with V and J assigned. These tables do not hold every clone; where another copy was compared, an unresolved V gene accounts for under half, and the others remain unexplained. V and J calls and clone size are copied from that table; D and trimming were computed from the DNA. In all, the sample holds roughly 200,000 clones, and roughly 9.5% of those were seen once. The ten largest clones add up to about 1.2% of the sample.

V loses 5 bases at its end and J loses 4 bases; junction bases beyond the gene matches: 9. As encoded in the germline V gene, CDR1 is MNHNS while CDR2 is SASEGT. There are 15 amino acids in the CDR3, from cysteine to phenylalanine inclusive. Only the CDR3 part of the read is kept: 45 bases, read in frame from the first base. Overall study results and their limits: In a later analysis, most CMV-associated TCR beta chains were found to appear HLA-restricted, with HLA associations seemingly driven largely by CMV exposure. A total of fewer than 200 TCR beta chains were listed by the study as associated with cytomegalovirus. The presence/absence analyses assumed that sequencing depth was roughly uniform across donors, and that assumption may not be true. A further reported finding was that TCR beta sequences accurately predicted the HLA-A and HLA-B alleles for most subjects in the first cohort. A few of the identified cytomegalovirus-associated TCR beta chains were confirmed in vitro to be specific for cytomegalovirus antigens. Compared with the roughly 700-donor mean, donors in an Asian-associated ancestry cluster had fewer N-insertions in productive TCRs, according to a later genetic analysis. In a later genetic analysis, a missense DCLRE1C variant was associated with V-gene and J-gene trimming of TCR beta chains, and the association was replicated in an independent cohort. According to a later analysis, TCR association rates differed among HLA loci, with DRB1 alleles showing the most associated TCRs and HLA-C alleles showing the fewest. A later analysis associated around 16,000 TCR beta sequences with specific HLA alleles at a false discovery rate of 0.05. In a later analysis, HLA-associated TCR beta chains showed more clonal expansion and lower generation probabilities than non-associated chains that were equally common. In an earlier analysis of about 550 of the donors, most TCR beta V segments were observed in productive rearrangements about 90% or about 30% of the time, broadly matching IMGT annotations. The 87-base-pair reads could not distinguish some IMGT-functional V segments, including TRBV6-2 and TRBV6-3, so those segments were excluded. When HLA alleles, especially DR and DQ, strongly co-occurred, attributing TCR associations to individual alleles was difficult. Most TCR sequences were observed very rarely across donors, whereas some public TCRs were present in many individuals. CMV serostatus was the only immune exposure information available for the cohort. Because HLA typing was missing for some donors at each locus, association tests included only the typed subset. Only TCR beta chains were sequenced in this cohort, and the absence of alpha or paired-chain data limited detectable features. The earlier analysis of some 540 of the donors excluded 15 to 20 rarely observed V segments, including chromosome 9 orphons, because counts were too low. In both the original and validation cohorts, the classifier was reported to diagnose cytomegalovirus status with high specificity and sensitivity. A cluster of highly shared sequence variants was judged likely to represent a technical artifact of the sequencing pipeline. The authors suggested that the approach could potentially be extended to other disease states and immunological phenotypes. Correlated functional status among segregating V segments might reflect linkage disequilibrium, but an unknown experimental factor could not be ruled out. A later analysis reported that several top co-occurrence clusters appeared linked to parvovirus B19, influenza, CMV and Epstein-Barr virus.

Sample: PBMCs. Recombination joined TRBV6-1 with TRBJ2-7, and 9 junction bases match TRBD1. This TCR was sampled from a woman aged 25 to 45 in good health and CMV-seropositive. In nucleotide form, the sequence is TGTGCCAGCAGTAGACCCGGGACAGGGATATACGAGCAGTACTTC. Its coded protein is CASSRPGTGIYEQYF.